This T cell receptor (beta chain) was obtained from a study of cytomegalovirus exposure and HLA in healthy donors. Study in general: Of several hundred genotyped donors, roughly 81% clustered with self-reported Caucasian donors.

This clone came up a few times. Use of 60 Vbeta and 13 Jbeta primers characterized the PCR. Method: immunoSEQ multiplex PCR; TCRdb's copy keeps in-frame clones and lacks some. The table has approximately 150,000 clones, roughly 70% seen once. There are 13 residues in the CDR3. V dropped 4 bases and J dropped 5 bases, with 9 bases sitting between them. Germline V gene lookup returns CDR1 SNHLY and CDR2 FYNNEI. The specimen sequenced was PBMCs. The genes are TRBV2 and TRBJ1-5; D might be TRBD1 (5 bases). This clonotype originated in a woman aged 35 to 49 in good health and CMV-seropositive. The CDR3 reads CASSVGQDQPQHF. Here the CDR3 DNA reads TGTGCCAGCAGTGTAGGACAAGATCAGCCCCAGCATTTT.